This T cell receptor beta chain emerged from a study of T cell changes during pregnancy in multiple sclerosis. In germline, CDR1 is MDHEN, CDR2 SYDVKM. J lost 4 bases, V lost 0 bases, and 4 bases had no gene match. The CDR3 totals 15 residues. Assay used: immunoSEQ multiplex PCR; TCRdb lists only in-frame clones, some missing. Among 35,000 to 50,000 clones, 70% to 90% were seen once, and the ten largest hold more than 0.9%. This specimen was CD4+ T cells from peripheral blood mononuclear cells, taken after pregnancy. The genes are TRBV28 and TRBJ2-7, with 9 bases fitting TRBD1. This receptor was obtained from a female donor with multiple sclerosis, enrolled in a pregnancy study. The CDR3 loop is CASSLWGQGLYEQYF. The CDR3 DNA sequence: TGTGCCAGCAGTTTATGGGGACAGGGTTTGTACGAGCAGTACTTC.